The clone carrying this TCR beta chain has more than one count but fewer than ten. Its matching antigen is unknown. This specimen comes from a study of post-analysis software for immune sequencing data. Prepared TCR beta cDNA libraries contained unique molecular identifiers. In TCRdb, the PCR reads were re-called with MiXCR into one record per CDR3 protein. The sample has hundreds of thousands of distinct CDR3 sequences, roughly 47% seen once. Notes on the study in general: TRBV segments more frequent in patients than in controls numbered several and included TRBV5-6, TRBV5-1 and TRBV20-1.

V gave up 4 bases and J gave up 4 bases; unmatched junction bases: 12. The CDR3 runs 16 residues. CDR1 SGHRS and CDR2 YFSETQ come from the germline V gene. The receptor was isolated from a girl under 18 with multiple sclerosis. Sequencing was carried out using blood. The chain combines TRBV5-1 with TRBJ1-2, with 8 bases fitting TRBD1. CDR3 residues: CASSTPFLGTGYGYTF. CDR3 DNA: TGCGCCAGCAGCACGCCTTTCCTCGGGACAGGCTATGGCTACACCTTC.